The clone carrying this T cell receptor (beta chain) is large. The CDR3 extends over 14 amino acids. The V gene lost 5 bases and the J gene lost 2 bases, with 13 bases spanning the gap. The germline V gene has CDR1 SEHNR and CDR2 FQNEAQ (reference sequence). Sequencing used immunoSEQ v3. Assay: immunoSEQ multiplex PCR; the TCRdb copy retains only in-frame clones and omits some. The sample contains more than 90,000 clones, roughly 65% of which appear only once. The data belong to a study of TIL therapy for anti-PD-1-resistant metastatic lung cancer. Time point specified: pre-treatment sample, taken before nivolumab and TIL therapy. Tumor tissue came from excised metastases, mostly pleural nodules or supraclavicular lymph nodes.

The chain couples TRBV7-9 to TRBJ2-7, with D unresolved. The material sequenced was tumor tissue, taken at baseline. The TCR originated in a person between 30 and 79 years old with non-small cell lung cancer. The chain's CDR3 is CASSPTRQPYEQYF. In nucleotides, the CDR3 is TGTGCCAGCAGCCCAACAAGGCAACCCTACGAGCAGTACTTC.